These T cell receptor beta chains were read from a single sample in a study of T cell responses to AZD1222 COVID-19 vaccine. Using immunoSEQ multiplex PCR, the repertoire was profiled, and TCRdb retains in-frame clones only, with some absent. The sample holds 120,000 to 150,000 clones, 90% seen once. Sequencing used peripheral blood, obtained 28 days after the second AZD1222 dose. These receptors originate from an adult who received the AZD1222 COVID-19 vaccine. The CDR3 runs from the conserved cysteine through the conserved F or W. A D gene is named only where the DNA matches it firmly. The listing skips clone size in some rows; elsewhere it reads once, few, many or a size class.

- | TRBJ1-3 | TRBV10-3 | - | CAISGGGHGGNTIYF | TGTGCCATCAGTGGCGGGGGGCACGGTGGAAACACCATATATTTT
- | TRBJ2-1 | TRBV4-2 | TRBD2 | CASSQGGGGSSYNEQFF | TGTGCCAGCAGCCAAGGGGGAGGCGGGAGCTCCTACAATGAGCAGTTCTTC
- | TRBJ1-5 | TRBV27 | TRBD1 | CASRGTGADQPQHF | TGTGCCAGCAGAGGGACAGGGGCGGATCAGCCCCAGCATTTT
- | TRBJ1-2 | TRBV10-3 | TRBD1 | CAIRDRDRPAGEGYTF | TGTGCCATCAGGGACAGGGACAGGCCTGCAGGAGAAGGCTACACCTTC
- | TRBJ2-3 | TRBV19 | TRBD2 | CATRLAGDTQYF | TGTGCCACCAGACTAGCAGGGGATACGCAGTATTTT
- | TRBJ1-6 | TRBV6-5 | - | CASSYSRRQLNSPLHF | TGTGCCAGCAGTTACTCGCGGAGGCAACTCAATTCACCCCTCCACTTT
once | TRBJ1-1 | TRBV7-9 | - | CASSRTTVTEAFF | TGTGCCAGCAGCCGGACGACGGTTACTGAAGCTTTCTTT
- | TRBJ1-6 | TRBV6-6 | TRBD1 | CASRDGTGFHSPLHF | TGTGCCAGCAGGGACGGGACAGGGTTTCATTCACCCCTCCACTTT
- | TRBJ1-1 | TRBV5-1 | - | CASSWAGSSTEAFF | TGCGCCAGCAGCTGGGCAGGGTCATCCACTGAAGCTTTCTTT
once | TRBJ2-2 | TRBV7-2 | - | CASSFKRTGELFF | TGTGCCAGCAGCTTTAAGCGCACCGGGGAGCTGTTTTTT
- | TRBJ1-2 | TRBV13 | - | CASSHSLGGDFNYGYTF | TGTGCCAGCAGCCACAGCCTCGGGGGAGATTTTAACTATGGCTACACCTTC
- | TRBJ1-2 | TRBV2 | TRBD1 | CASSESTGGGYTF | TGTGCCAGCAGTGAATCGACAGGGGGTGGCTACACCTTC
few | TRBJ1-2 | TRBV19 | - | CASRPQGSNYGYTF | TGTGCCAGCAGACCGCAAGGGTCTAACTATGGCTACACCTTC
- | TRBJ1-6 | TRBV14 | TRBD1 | CASSQHQGDYSPLHF | TGTGCCAGCAGCCAACACCAGGGGGACTATTCACCCCTCCACTTT
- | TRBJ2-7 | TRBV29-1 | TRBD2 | CSVESGRASFEQYF | TGCAGCGTTGAAAGCGGGAGGGCCTCTTTTGAGCAGTACTTC
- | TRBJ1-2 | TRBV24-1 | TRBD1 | CATSEGTGDYGYTF | TGTGCCACCAGTGAAGGGACAGGGGACTATGGCTACACCTTC
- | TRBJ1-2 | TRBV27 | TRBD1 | CASSFGQGLGYGYTF | TGTGCCAGCAGTTTTGGACAGGGGCTAGGCTATGGCTACACCTTC